The clone carrying this T cell receptor (beta chain) was found a few times. These data come from a study of T cell changes during pregnancy in multiple sclerosis. Repertoires were generated with immunoSEQ multiplex PCR, while TCRdb's copy carries only in-frame clones and drops some. Seen here are about 99,000 clones, approximately 93% observed once, and the top ten hold about 0.98%. The CDR3 sequence is 14 residues long. Germline CDR1 and CDR2: LNHDA and SQIVND (reference sequence). V was clipped by 6 bases and J by 2 bases, with 8 bases between them. The TCR was taken from a female donor with multiple sclerosis, enrolled in a pregnancy study. The chain combines TRBV19 with TRBJ2-6, with a tentative D call TRBD1 (6 bases). Material: peripheral blood, obtained after pregnancy. The CDR3 is CASRAGAGANVLTF. CDR3 sequence (DNA): TGTGCCAGTAGAGCAGGGGCTGGGGCCAACGTCCTGACTTTC.